The clone carrying this T cell receptor (beta chain) was counted at least ten times. Its antigen is unknown. The data belong to a study of human T cells and chemical hapten exposure. The time point is: patch test 2, 6 weeks after DPC sensitization. The treatment was: therapeutic diphenylcyclopropenone sensitization with weekly scalp DPC. V dropped 5 bases and J dropped 2; count of bases not matched to a gene: 3. The CDR3 extends over 14 amino acids. The V gene's germline CDR1 is SGHTA and CDR2 FQGNSA. TCRdb re-derived calls from the RACE reads in MiXCR, one entry per CDR3 protein. The table records more than 75,000 distinct CDR3 sequences, roughly a tenth of them present only once. Points from the study as a whole: With regard to DPC sensitization, TCRs above 1 in 1000 frequency did not change.

The TCR originated in a woman in her 30s with alopecia areata. Some clones in this sample may be carry-over from other donors' samples. Sequencing was performed on whole blood, taken in connection with sensitization to the hapten diphenylcyclopropenone (DPC). The gene calls are TRBV7-2 and TRBJ1-3, with 7 bases matching TRBD1. DNA for the CDR3: TGTGCCAGCAGCATACAGGGGACTGGAAACACCATATATTTT. Translated: CASSIQGTGNTIYF.